This T cell receptor (beta chain) was profiled in a study of shared clonotypes between healthy human individuals. On the study more broadly: Donors consisted of two women and a few men between 18 and 49.

Study findings and constraints: Sampling covered blood only; tissue repertoires likely differ. Across subsets, estimated richness was generally greater for naive than for memory populations.

This clone was observed a single time. The antigen remains unidentified. The CDR3 totals 17 residues. V gave up 3 bases and J gave up 4 bases; unmatched junction bases: 15. Looked up from germline, CDR1 is LNHNV and CDR2 is YYDKDF (reference sequence). In the original workflow: From ImmunoSEQ came sequences covering only the junction and carrying no quality scores, so filtering differed. Assay used: immunoSEQ multiplex PCR; TCRdb lists only in-frame clones, some missing. V and J calls and clone size are those listed in that table; D and trimming were worked out from the DNA. The table has roughly 640,000 clones, around 97% seen once.

The chain is built from TRBV15 and TRBJ2-7, with TRBD2 identical over 7 bases. The material sequenced was naive CD4+ T cells sorted from blood. Noted subset: CD45RA+ positively selected. The sequence came from a woman in her 30s in good health. CDR3 loop: CATSRTEFSGRIYEQYF. CDR3 bases: TGTGCCACCAGCAGGACTGAGTTTAGCGGGCGTATTTACGAGCAGTACTTC.